This passage covers 26 T cell receptor beta chains from one sample sequenced in a study of identifying expanded T cells in peripheral blood. Data came from immunoSEQ multiplex PCR; TCRdb stores just in-frame clones and leaves some out. The sample contains about 78,000 clones, approximately 85% of which appear only once. The sequenced sample consisted of blood. The receptors shown here come from a person between 18 and 75 years old in good health.

The CDR3 DNA sequence: TGTGCCAGCTCACCACCGATCGGGAGCTCCTACAATGAGCAGTTCTTC. It encodes CASSPPIGSSYNEQFF. The chain recombines TRBV18 with TRBJ2-1; D is possibly TRBD2 (6 bases). The CDR3 consists of 16 residues. Germline CDR1 and CDR2: KGHSH and LQKENI. V shed 0 bases and J shed 0 bases, with 9 bases lying between them.

The chain recombines TRBV19 with TRBJ2-7; 12 positions match TRBD2. Germline CDR1 reads LNHDA; CDR2 reads SQIVND (reference sequence). The CDR3 runs 15 residues. V shed 6 bases, J shed 4 bases, and the junction held 7 bases outside the gene matches. CDR3 sequence (DNA): TGTGCCAGTAGGTGGACTAGCGGGACCGGGTACGAGCAGTACTTC. This gives the protein CASRWTSGTGYEQYF.

The chain employs TRBV7-9 and TRBJ2-7; D is ambiguous. Trimming took 2 bases from V and 7 from J, leaving 9 bases between them. The CDR3 is 12 amino acids. The germline CDR1 and CDR2 sequences are SEHNR and FQNEAQ (reference sequence). CDR3 bases: TGTGCCAGCAGCTTAAATCAGGTTGAGCAGTACTTC. Protein product: CASSLNQVEQYF.

V and J are TRBV5-6 and TRBJ2-1; maybe TRBD2 (5 bases). This CDR3 has 16 residues. Between the trimmed V and J ends, which lost 1 base and 8 bases, there was a span of 19 bases. Germline values: CDR1 SGHDT, CDR2 YYEEEE. The chain's CDR3 is CASSLMGRIEEDEQFF. Here the CDR3 DNA reads TGTGCCAGCAGCTTGATGGGGAGAATAGAAGAAGATGAGCAGTTCTTC. Supplemented by reference TRBV5-6 and TRBJ2-1, the full variable domain reads DAGVTQSPTHLIKTRGQQVTLRCSPKSGHDTVSWYQQALGQGPQFIFQYYEEEERQRGNFPDRFSGHQFPNYSSELNVNALLLGDSALYLCASSLMGRIEEDEQFFGPGTRLTVL.

The V and J genes are TRBV19 and TRBJ2-3; 12 positions agree with TRBD2. Germline assignment: CDR1 LNHDA and CDR2 SQIVND (reference sequence). This CDR3 has 17 residues. After removal of 3 bases from V and 0 bases from J, the junction contained 4 bases not matched to a gene. The CDR3 DNA reads as TGTGCCAGTAGTATCCTAGCGGGAGGGCCTAGCACAGATACGCAGTATTTT. This translates into CASSILAGGPSTDTQYF.

J is TRBJ1-5 and V is TRBV9; 7 positions agree with TRBD1. This CDR3 spans 14 amino acids. V lost 4 bases and J lost 6; bases outside the gene matches: 7. The V gene's germline CDR1 is SGDLS and CDR2 YYNGEE. CDR3 residues: CASSIGQEGQPQHF. The CDR3 DNA reads as TGTGCCAGCAGCATAGGACAGGAGGGTCAGCCCCAGCATTTT.

The chain has TRBV5-4 and TRBJ2-2; D gene uncertain. V lost 0 bases, J lost 2 bases, and 8 bases lay in between. This CDR3 region has 15 residues. Germline CDR1 reads SGHNT; CDR2 reads YYREEE (reference sequence). CDR3 loop: CASSLAVFNTGELFF. CDR3 nucleotides: TGTGCCAGCAGCTTGGCCGTCTTTAACACCGGGGAGCTGTTTTTT. The variable domain in full, completed from reference TRBV5-4 and TRBJ2-2, reads ETGVTQSPTHLIKTRGQQVTLRCSSQSGHNTVSWYQQALGQGPQFIFQYYREEENGRGNFPPRFSGLQFPNYSSELNVNALELDDSALYLCASSLAVFNTGELFFGEGSRLTVL.

The rearrangement joins TRBV19 to TRBJ2-3; the match to TRBD2 covers 12 bases. The CDR3 is 16 amino acids. Per germline, CDR1 LNHDA and CDR2 SQIVND (reference sequence). J gave up 0 bases and V 3 bases, and 1 base lay outside the gene matches. The CDR3 nucleotides are TGTGCCAGTAGTATCGGGACTAGCGGGAGCACAGATACGCAGTATTTT. Protein: CASSIGTSGSTDTQYF.

This clone occurred once. The chain uses TRBV18 and TRBJ1-2, with 10 bases that match TRBD1. Germline loops: CDR1 KGHSH, CDR2 LQKENI. This CDR3 contains 17 residues. After removal of 1 base from V and 6 bases from J, the junction contained 11 bases not matched to a gene. In nucleotides, the CDR3 is TGTGCCAGCTCACCACTGGGACAGGGGAGCTCGGGACATGGCTACACCTTC. Protein sequence: CASSPLGQGSSGHGYTF.

V gene TRBV7-3 combines with J gene TRBJ1-1, with 7 bases lining up with TRBD1. The V segment lost 4 bases and the J segment 1 base; nucleotides outside the gene matches: 12. CDR1 SGHTA and CDR2 FQGTGA come from the germline V gene. CDR3 size: 17 residues. CDR3 sequence reads: CASSSVGSAGGNTEAFF. CDR3 nucleotide sequence: TGTGCCAGCAGCTCCGTTGGGTCGGCAGGGGGGAACACTGAAGCTTTCTTT.

The V call is TRBV11-1, the J call TRBJ2-7, with D perhaps matching TRBD1 (6 bases). From germline, CDR1 is SGHAT and CDR2 FQDESV (reference sequence). This CDR3 has 15 residues. Trimming removed 7 bases from V and 2 bases from J, with 18 bases in between. In DNA, the CDR3 is TGTGCCAGCACTGAGAAGGGCAGGGGAACCTACGAGCAGTACTTC. This encodes CASTEKGRGTYEQYF.

In DNA form, the CDR3 reads TGTGCCAGCAGCTCCGGGGTAATCACTGAAGCTTTCTTT. This encodes CASSSGVITEAFF. This rearrangement joins TRBV11-2 to TRBJ1-1; unclear D gene. The germline V gene has CDR1 SGHAT and CDR2 FQNNGV. The CDR3 loop spans 13 amino acids. Trimming took 4 bases from V and 4 from J, leaving 10 bases between them. The complete variable domain, with remaining parts taken from reference TRBV11-2 and TRBJ1-1, reads EAGVAQSPRYKIIEKRQSVAFWCNPISGHATLYWYQQILGQGPKLLIQFQNNGVVDDSQLPKDRFSAERLKGVDSTLKIQPAKLEDSAVYLCASSSGVITEAFFGQGTRLTVV.

The chain combines TRBV7-6 with TRBJ1-2, with 7 bases that match TRBD1. The CDR3 has 13 amino acids. Germline V lookup: CDR1 SGHVS, CDR2 FNYEAQ. V lost 5 bases to trimming and J lost 11 bases; unmatched junction nucleotides: 11. Written as DNA, the CDR3 is TGTGCCAGCAGCCCAGGGACAGCTGGTACTTACACCTTC. Encoded protein: CASSPGTAGTYTF.

The sample holds one count of this clone. V usage is TRBV5-8 and J usage is TRBJ1-1, with D unclear. The V gene's germline CDR1 is SGHTS and CDR2 YDEGEE. The CDR3 has 15 residues. Trimming left V 0 bases short and J 0 bases short, with 9 bases between. The CDR3, as DNA: TGTGCCAGCAGCTTGGGGCCGAGTCTGAACACTGAAGCTTTCTTT. Its protein is CASSLGPSLNTEAFF.

The chain couples TRBV6-5 to TRBJ2-1; TRBD1 is a possible D gene (6 bases). CDR1 and CDR2 from the germline V gene are MNHEY and SVGAGI. CDR3 length: 14 amino acids. Trimming removed 2 bases from V and 7 bases from J, with 12 bases in between. CDR3 residues: CASSYPGQANEQFF. The CDR3 nucleotides are TGTGCCAGCAGTTACCCGGGACAAGCGAATGAGCAGTTCTTC.

This chain joins TRBV5-1 and TRBJ2-5, with no clear D. The V end was cut by 3 bases, the J end by 7 bases, with 10 bases between. The germline V gene has CDR1 SGHRS and CDR2 YFSETQ. This CDR3 spans 12 amino acids. CDR3 protein: CASSSEVGTQYF. The CDR3 DNA reads as TGCGCCAGCAGCTCGGAAGTGGGGACCCAGTACTTC.

The chain combines TRBV11-2 with TRBJ2-6, with D unresolved. Trimming cost V 8 bases and J 3 bases, with 8 bases left between them. Germline V gene data show CDR1 as SGHAT and CDR2 as FQNNGV. This CDR3 has 13 residues. The CDR3 nucleotides read TGTGCCAGCGATGGGCTTGGGGCCAACGTCCTGACTTTC. It translates to CASDGLGANVLTF.

The CDR3 reads CAISRTSVAGVTNTGELFF. The CDR3 nucleotides read TGTGCCATCAGTAGGACCTCGGTAGCGGGGGTAACGAACACCGGGGAGCTGTTTTTT. V and J are TRBV10-3 and TRBJ2-2; TRBD2 matches 9 bases. V lost 5 bases and J lost 0; bases outside the gene matches: 13. The CDR3 has 19 residues. Germline values: CDR1 ENHRY, CDR2 SYGVKD.

V and J are TRBV19 and TRBJ2-7, with unresolved D. V lost 3 bases to trimming and J lost 4 bases, with 7 bases between them. This CDR3 is built from 12 residues. The germline V gene has CDR1 LNHDA and CDR2 SQIVND (reference sequence). CDR3 bases: TGTGCCAGTAGTATTGCCGGATACGAGCAGTACTTC. Its translation: CASSIAGYEQYF.

The chain carries TRBV6-1 and TRBJ2-1, with D possibly being TRBD2 (5 bases). The CDR3 contains 15 residues. V lost 6 bases and J lost 5, with 17 bases in between. The germline gives CDR1 MNHNS, CDR2 SASEGT. CDR3 loop: CASRLWRLQNNEQFF. The DNA of the CDR3 is TGTGCCAGCAGGCTATGGAGGTTGCAGAACAATGAGCAGTTCTTC.

The rearrangement joins TRBV5-1 to TRBJ2-5, with 11 bases fitting TRBD1. The CDR3 covers 16 residues. V gave up 1 base and J gave up 5 bases; unmatched junction bases: 7. Looked up from germline, CDR1 is SGHRS and CDR2 is YFSETQ. The CDR3 reads CASSLRGQGDGETQYF. The CDR3 bases are TGCGCCAGCAGCTTGAGGGGACAGGGGGATGGGGAGACCCAGTACTTC.

The chain links TRBV21-1 to TRBJ2-5; the DNA was not used to check the table's D call, TRBD2. TRBV21-1 has pseudogene status. The CDR3 has 14 residues. DNA of the CDR3: TGTGCCAGCAGCAATAGCGGGCCCCAAGAGACCCAGTACTTC. Amino acids: CASSNSGPQETQYF.

The V call is TRBV29-1, the J call TRBJ1-1; 7 bases are a match to TRBD1. From germline, CDR1 is SQVTM and CDR2 ANQGSEA. The CDR3 spans 14 residues. Germline trimming cut 6 bases from V and 4 bases from J; bases unmatched to any gene: 11. The chain's CDR3 is CSVLLGSGGTEAFF. Written as DNA, the CDR3 is TGCAGCGTCCTGCTGGGCTCAGGGGGCACTGAAGCTTTCTTT. Drawing the rest from reference TRBV29-1 and TRBJ1-1, the complete variable domain is SAVISQKPSRDICQRGTSLTIQCQVDSQVTMMFWYRQQPGQSLTLIATANQGSEATYESGFVIDKFPISRPNLTFSTLTVSNMSPEDSSIYLCSVLLGSGGTEAFFGQGTRLTVV.

The rearrangement joins TRBV6-1 to TRBJ2-7; 8 bases fit TRBD1. The V gene's germline CDR1 is MNHNS and CDR2 SASEGT. The CDR3 is 16 residues long. Trimming cost V 2 bases and J 0 bases; bases outside gene matches: 6. The CDR3 sequence: CASSEMGQVSSYEQYF. DNA of the CDR3: TGTGCCAGCAGTGAAATGGGACAGGTTAGCTCCTACGAGCAGTACTTC.

J is TRBJ2-5 and V is TRBV15; 8 nucleotides align to TRBD1. Germline loops: CDR1 LNHNV, CDR2 YYDKDF (reference sequence). CDR3 size: 15 residues. The trim removed 5 bases at V and 5 bases at J, leaving 10 bases unmatched. CDR3 in amino acids: CATSVTQGARETQYF. The CDR3, as DNA: TGTGCCACCAGCGTAACGCAGGGGGCGAGGGAGACCCAGTACTTC.

The rearrangement joins TRBV15 to TRBJ2-2; D is ambiguous. Germline V gene sequence: CDR1 LNHNV, CDR2 YYDKDF (reference sequence). This CDR3 spans 15 amino acids. The germline V and J ends were trimmed by 1 base and 2 bases, with 8 bases remaining between them. The CDR3 DNA reads as TGTGCCACCAGCAGAGTGCTGGGAAACACCGGGGAGCTGTTTTTT. Translation gives CATSRVLGNTGELFF. Filled out from reference TRBV15 and TRBJ2-2, the complete variable domain reads DAMVIQNPRYQVTQFGKPVTLSCSQTLNHNVMYWYQQKSSQAPKLLFHYYDKDFNNEADTPDNFQSRRPNTSFCFLDIRSPGLGDTAMYLCATSRVLGNTGELFFGEGSRLTVL.